This TCR beta chain was recovered during a study of cytomegalovirus exposure and HLA in healthy donors (dated by TCRdb to about 2017). About the full investigation: An earlier analysis of some 500 of the donors reported approximately 300 Gb of sequence data and 100 million to 140 million unique TCR beta sequences from about 180 million T cells. Every repertoire in the discovery cohort had been generated on one and the same sequencing platform. Both class I and class II loci were covered by HLA typing, at four-digit resolution. An earlier analysis of roughly 600 of the donors used high-throughput TCR beta sequencing to judge whether each TCR beta V gene segment behaved as functional or pseudogenic. A later analysis re-analyzed previously published TCR beta repertoires from hundreds of donors and added high-resolution HLA genotyping to study TCR occurrence patterns. In the later analysis, no new phenotypic data were used to find candidate immune exposures; instead, reliance was placed on TCR beta sequences and their occurrence across donors. Approximately 300 gigabases of sequencing data and approximately 92 million unique TCR sequences made up an early release that covered 500 to 650 HLA-typed donors. Genome-wide SNP genotypes for about 65% of the 666 donors were used in a later genetic analysis, which treated that subset as a discovery cohort. Across 398 genotyped donors of the cohort, an average of roughly 200,000 unique TCR beta nucleotide sequences per donor were sequenced, and roughly 20% of those sequences were non-productive. Donor age, sex, ethnicity and CMV serostatus were collected together with the repertoire data. A few DR-DQ haplotypes were treated as single units for association and clustering because of strong linkage in the cohort. The study aimed to test whether cataloging public T cell receptors could reveal signatures of past pathogen exposure. To predict cytomegalovirus infection status, the study brought together high-throughput TCR immunosequencing, statistical association of individual TCRs with disease status, and machine learning. Typing coverage varied by locus: about 629-640 donors for A, B, C, DRB1 and DQB1; approximately 500 for DQA1; more than 600 for DPA1; more than 450 for DPB1. Besides the first cohort of 500 to 700 subjects, a separate validation cohort made up of about 120 different subjects was used. Using immunosequencing, the study profiled T cell repertoires from 666 subjects and related those repertoires to cytomegalovirus serostatus. Of the 300 to 450 genotyped donors, roughly 76% were placed in the genetic ancestry cluster associated with self-reported Caucasian donors.

The cohort consisted of 666 healthy bone marrow donors. Cohort members were all nominally healthy when sampled, although unrecorded immune exposures were likely present. The donor tested CMV seropositive and was one of the 289 seropositive cohort members. A peripheral blood sample was provided by each donor, and peripheral blood mononuclear cells were used for TCR beta sequencing. The Qiagen DNeasy Blood Extraction Kit was used to extract genomic DNA from the blood cell samples. The CDR3 covers 14 residues, taking in both the cysteine and the phenylalanine. Only the CDR3 part of the read is kept: 42 bases, read in frame from the first base. CDR1 and CDR2, looked up from the germline V gene, are SQVTM and ANQGSEA. V gives up 7 bases and J gives up 4 bases, and the segment between their germline ends measures 19 bases. The library was obtained by the immunoSEQ multiplex PCR assay. The multiplex PCR relied on a mix of 60 forward primers for TCR Vbeta segments and 13 reverse primers for TCR Jbeta segments. A multiplex PCR assay on genomic DNA amplified the CDR3 region of rearranged TCR beta genes. The Illumina HiSeq System was used to sequence the amplified TCR beta libraries as 87-base-pair reads. As for the original processing: Across the 640 or so repertoires, a later analysis counted roughly 84 million unique TCR beta chains, roughly 11 million of which were shared by at least two donors. Raw reads were error-corrected and collapsed into unique sequences with a nearest-neighbor algorithm that merged closely related sequences to remove PCR and sequencing errors. V, D and J gene segments were assigned by aligning CDR3 sequences to IMGT reference sequences. For a sequence to be retained, a match of at least six nucleotides to both a V gene segment and a J gene segment was required. Rearrangements were classified as productive when the CDR3 lacked stop codons and remained in frame with V and J, and all other rearrangements were classified as non-productive. Following IMGT convention, CDR3 was defined as the stretch from the second conserved V-encoded cysteine to the conserved J-encoded phenylalanine. The earlier analysis of more than 450 of the donors excluded sequences that lacked an unambiguous match to a single V gene segment. In an earlier analysis of several hundred of the donors, V segments were called functional above 56.7% productive rearrangements and were called segregating when the between-donor standard deviation exceeded 5%. A statistical classification framework was built for diagnosing cytomegalovirus status from the catalog of TCR beta chain sequences. A later analysis assigned V and J genes by comparing TCR nucleotide sequences with IMGT/GENE-DB human TR gene sequences. A later analysis assigned CDR3 sequences and most-parsimonious VDJ recombination scenarios with the TCRdist pipeline. A later analysis defined each TCR beta chain by its CDR3 amino acid sequence plus V-gene family, and excluded reads lacking a unique V-gene family. As a way to deal with suspected cross-contamination and a sequencing artifact, a later analysis dropped 450 to 600 nucleotide sequences that were highly shared and had low generation probability. A later analysis calculated a clonal expansion index for each public chain from normalized within-repertoire ranks of inferred template counts. In a later analysis, generation probabilities were computed using a VDJ recombination model fitted to out-of-frame rearrangements, and the results were checked against IGoR. Hypergeometric tests were used in a later analysis to score TCR-TCR, TCR-HLA and TCR-CMV co-occurrence, with a repertoire-size bias correction applied to the TCR pairs. False discovery rates were estimated in a later analysis by permuting HLA or CMV assignments 20 times. A later analysis grouped co-occurring TCRs with DBSCAN, adding TCRdist sequence similarity when clustering within HLA-allele-positive subsets. Repertoires with fewer than 30,000 or more than 120,000 public chains were left out of co-occurrence clustering, as were several repertoires with anomalous nucleotide sharing. TCRdb provides this immuneACCESS table in a form limited to in-frame rearrangements. Some clones are lacking; in checked studies, under half of them reflect an unresolved V gene, and why the rest are absent is not known. D and trimming come from the DNA, and the V and J calls and clone size come from that table. This sample's table contains fewer than 85,000 clones. Roughly 13% of the sample lies in the top ten.

Comments on this clone: Which antigen it targets is not known.

Overall study results and their limits: A few of the identified cytomegalovirus-associated TCR beta chains were confirmed in vitro to be specific for cytomegalovirus antigens. Most TCR sequences were observed very rarely across donors, whereas some public TCRs were present in many individuals. A later analysis found that HLA-associated TCR beta chains were more clonally expanded and had lower generation probabilities than equally common non-associated chains. In the study, 150 to 200 TCR beta chains were listed as associated with cytomegalovirus. In a later genetic analysis, fewer N-insertions in productive TCRs were reported among donors in an Asian-associated ancestry cluster than the 666-donor mean. A group of highly shared sequence variants was considered likely to be a technical artifact of the sequencing pipeline. Immune exposure information for the cohort was limited to CMV serostatus. Only TCR beta chains were sequenced in this cohort, and the absence of alpha or paired-chain data limited detectable features. An association between a missense DCLRE1C variant and V-gene and J-gene trimming of TCR beta chains was found in a later genetic analysis and replicated in an independent cohort. A further reported finding was that TCR beta sequences accurately predicted the HLA-A and HLA-B alleles for most subjects in the first cohort. A later analysis found that most CMV-associated TCR beta chains appeared HLA-restricted, with HLA associations seemingly driven largely by CMV exposure. Fewer than 20 rarely observed V segments, including chromosome 9 orphons, were excluded from the earlier analysis of several hundred of the donors because counts were too low. Because HLA typing was missing for some donors at each locus, association tests included only the typed subset. An earlier analysis of some 590 of the donors showed that most TCR beta V segments appeared in productive rearrangements either about 87% or about 30% of the time, which broadly matched IMGT annotations. Specific HLA alleles were associated with over 15,000 TCR beta sequences at a false discovery rate of 0.05 in a later analysis. Strong co-occurrence of HLA alleles, especially DR and DQ, made assigning TCR associations to individual alleles difficult. The presence/absence analyses assumed that sequencing depth was roughly uniform across donors, and that assumption may not be true. Because the 87-base-pair reads could not distinguish some IMGT-functional V segments, including TRBV6-2 and TRBV6-3, those segments were excluded. The authors suggested that the approach could potentially be extended to other disease states and immunological phenotypes. In a later analysis, several top co-occurrence clusters were reported to appear linked to parvovirus B19, influenza, CMV and Epstein-Barr virus. Cytomegalovirus status was reported to be diagnosed by the classifier with high specificity and sensitivity in both the original and validation cohorts. According to a later analysis, TCR association rates differed among HLA loci, with DRB1 alleles showing the most associated TCRs and HLA-C alleles showing the fewest. Linkage disequilibrium might explain the correlated functional status among segregating V segments, but an unknown experimental factor could not be ruled out.

This sequence uses TRBV29-1 and TRBJ1-1; the D region possibly corresponds to TRBD1 (5 bases align). The clonotype was recovered from a man between 45 and 60 years old in good health and CMV-seropositive. Sequencing was carried out using PBMCs. In nucleotide form, the sequence is TGCAGCGCTAAGGGGCTTTTGGGAGGCACTGAAGCTTTCTTT. Its protein reads: CSAKGLLGGTEAFF.